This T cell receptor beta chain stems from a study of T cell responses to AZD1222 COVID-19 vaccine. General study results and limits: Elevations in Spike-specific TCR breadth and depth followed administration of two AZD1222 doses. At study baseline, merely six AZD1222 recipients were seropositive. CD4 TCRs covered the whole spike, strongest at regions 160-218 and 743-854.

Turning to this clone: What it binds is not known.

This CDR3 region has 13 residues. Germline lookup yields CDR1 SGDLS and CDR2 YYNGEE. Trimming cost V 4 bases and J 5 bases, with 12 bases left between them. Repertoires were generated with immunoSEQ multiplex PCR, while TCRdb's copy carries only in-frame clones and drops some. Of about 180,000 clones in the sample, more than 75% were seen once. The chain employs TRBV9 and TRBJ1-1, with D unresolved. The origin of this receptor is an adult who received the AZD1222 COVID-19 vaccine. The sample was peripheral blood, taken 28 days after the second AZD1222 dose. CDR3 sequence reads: CASSTSPRTEAFF. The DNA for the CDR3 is TGTGCCAGCAGCACCTCCCCCAGGACTGAAGCTTTCTTT.